This entry concerns a single T cell receptor (beta chain). The antigen is not known. This entry belongs to a study of regulatory and conventional T cells in RAG deficiency. Regarding the study as a whole: Shorter CDR3s in all patient subsets; >85% Treg-Tconv overlap in Omenn.

Sequencing used immunoSEQ multiplex PCR; TCRdb keeps in-frame clones, though not all of them. Of some 21,000 clones listed, around 95% were seen once; the top ten hold roughly 1.3%. CDR3 length: 14 amino acids. CDR1 is MNHEY, CDR2 SMNVEV, per germline (reference sequence). V was clipped by 5 bases and J by 0 bases, with 5 bases between them. Blood CD4+ CD25-low CD127-high conventional T cells supplied the genomic DNA template. The data also belong to a second study, concerning regulatory T cells. That work adds: The primer mix had 52 TRBV and 13 TRBJ primers.

This chain connects TRBV27 to TRBJ1-6; maybe TRBD1 (5 bases). The sequenced sample consisted of CD25- CD4+ T cells sorted from blood. The clonotype originates from a human donor in good health. CDR3 region: CASSQGSYNSPLHF. Written as DNA, the CDR3 is TGTGCCAGCAGTCAGGGCTCCTATAATTCACCCCTCCACTTT.